The 16 T cell receptor beta chains listed next were all sequenced from one sample in a study of persistence of HIV-infected CD4 T cells. These receptors have no identified antigens. Nonspecific anti-CD3/anti-CD28 bead stimulation represents the broad CD4+ T cell repertoire. Sorting selected CD4+ T cells upregulating both CD40 ligand and CD69. The libraries were made with immunoSEQ version 4 in survey mode. Libraries were prepared by immunoSEQ multiplex PCR; TCRdb keeps only in-frame clonotypes and omits some of them. The sample has 35,000 to 50,000 clones, 91% seen once; the top ten hold under 2%. This specimen was CD4+ T cells sorted from PBMCs after approximately 19-hour stimulation, taken from a patient who received antiretroviral therapy. All receptors come from an adult man with HIV who was CMV-seropositive.

V usage is TRBV4-2 and J usage is TRBJ2-7; 7 bases line up with TRBD1. This CDR3 spans 16 amino acids. Per the germline V gene, CDR1 is LGHNA and CDR2 is YNFKEQ. Losses at the gene ends were 1 base for V and 3 bases for J; bases not matched to a gene: 9. The chain's CDR3 is CASSQGVTGVNYEQYF. CDR3 DNA: TGTGCCAGCAGCCAAGGCGTAACAGGGGTCAACTACGAGCAGTACTTC.

The rearrangement joins TRBV5-1 to TRBJ1-1; TRBD1 aligns across 7 bases. V lost 5 bases to trimming and J lost 0 bases; unmatched junction nucleotides: 4. CDR1 is SGHRS and CDR2 is YFSETQ in the germline V gene. This CDR3 region has 14 residues. This chain's CDR3 is CASSTGQMNTEAFF. The CDR3 DNA reads TGCGCCAGCAGTACGGGACAGATGAACACTGAAGCTTTCTTT.

The chain couples TRBV7-8 to TRBJ2-1; 8 nucleotides align to TRBD1. V lost 5 bases and J lost 6; bases outside the gene matches: 6. The CDR3 length is 14 residues. Germline loops: CDR1 SGHVS, CDR2 FQNEAQ. CDR3 loop: CASSPRTGSNEQFF. CDR3 nucleotides: TGTGCCAGCAGCCCTCGGACAGGGAGCAATGAGCAGTTCTTC.

The J gene is TRBJ1-1, the V gene TRBV28; D gene ambiguous. This CDR3 contains 16 residues. The germline CDR1 and CDR2 sequences are MDHEN and SYDVKM. Trimming removed 4 bases from V and 5 bases from J, with 20 bases in between. CDR3 sequence (DNA): TGTGCCAGCAGTTACCCGTTAGGTGGGTTGGGAACTGAAGCTTTCTTT. Its protein is CASSYPLGGLGTEAFF.

The chain employs TRBV24-1 and TRBJ1-6, with 7 bases matching TRBD1. The CDR3 length is 13 residues. Germline trimming cut 7 bases from V and 6 bases from J; bases unmatched to any gene: 2. In germline, CDR1 is KGHDR, CDR2 SFDVKD. The CDR3 here is CATSRDSNSPLHF. The CDR3 bases are TGTGCCACCAGCCGGGACAGTAATTCACCCCTCCACTTT.

This clone appeared once. The rearrangement uses TRBV30 and TRBJ2-2; tentatively, D is TRBD1 or TRBD2 (7 bases each). Germline assignment: CDR1 GTSNPN and CDR2 SVGIG (reference sequence). V shed 2 bases and J shed 4 bases, with 14 bases lying between them. CDR3 length: 15 residues. DNA for the CDR3: TGTGCCTGGAGTCCAGGGGGAGGGAGCACCGGGGAGCTGTTTTTT. Protein sequence: CAWSPGGGSTGELFF.

This clone was picked up one time. This chain uses TRBV7-2 with TRBJ1-6; TRBD1 aligns across 7 bases. CDR1 SGHTA and CDR2 FQGNSA come from the germline V gene. Unmatched junction bases numbered 2, after V lost 5 bases and J lost 1 base. CDR3 length: 15 residues. CDR3 sequence (DNA): TGTGCCAGCAGCGAGACAGGGTCCTATAATTCACCCCTCCACTTT. Translating gives CASSETGSYNSPLHF.

The rearrangement links TRBV28 to TRBJ2-2; perhaps TRBD2 as D (6 bases). The CDR3 totals 15 residues. V was trimmed by 5 bases and J by 4 bases, leaving 14 bases between them. In germline, CDR1 is MDHEN, CDR2 SYDVKM. CDR3 DNA: TGTGCCAGCAGTACGACTAGGTCGGGCACCGGGGAGCTGTTTTTT. The encoded protein is CASSTTRSGTGELFF.

J is TRBJ1-1 and V is TRBV10-3; TRBD1 is a possible D gene (5 bases). Per germline, CDR1 ENHRY and CDR2 SYGVKD. V dropped 11 bases and J dropped 5 bases, with 18 bases sitting between them. This CDR3 comprises 13 residues. The CDR3 DNA is TGTGCCCGCAGTCTAGACAGAAGGACTGAAGCTTTCTTT. Residues: CARSLDRRTEAFF.

This clone has a single count. The V gene is TRBV7-3, the J gene TRBJ2-3; no clear D gene. From germline, CDR1 is SGHTA and CDR2 FQGTGA. Deletions cut 1 base from V and 2 bases from J, with 7 bases between. This CDR3 contains 14 residues. In DNA, the CDR3 is TGTGCCAGCAGCTTAAGCGGTCTCACAGATACGCAGTATTTT. It codes for CASSLSGLTDTQYF.

This clone appeared once. The chain joins TRBV25-1 to TRBJ1-2; 7 bases fit TRBD1. The CDR3 contains 14 residues. Losses at the gene ends were 6 bases for V and 0 bases for J; bases not matched to a gene: 4. Per germline, CDR1 MGHDK and CDR2 SYGVNS. This CDR3 is CASRQTGANYGYTF. The CDR3 region has the DNA TGTGCCAGCAGACAAACAGGGGCTAACTATGGCTACACCTTC.

This chain links TRBV4-2 with TRBJ1-4; weak D call: TRBD1 (6 bases). Germline V gives CDR1 LGHNA, CDR2 YNFKEQ. CDR3 length: 15 residues. The V end was cut by 1 base, the J end by 3 bases, with 9 bases between. The CDR3 loop is CASSQGSGANEKLFF. The CDR3, as DNA: TGTGCCAGCAGCCAAGGGTCAGGGGCTAATGAAAAACTGTTTTTT.

The chain links TRBV24-1 to TRBJ2-1; 12 nucleotides match TRBD2. Germline V gene data show CDR1 as KGHDR and CDR2 as SFDVKD. The ends lost 7 bases at V and 9 bases at J; junction bases unmatched: 15. The CDR3 loop spans 17 amino acids. CDR3 in amino acids: CATRGTTTSGGGPEQFF. CDR3 DNA: TGTGCCACCAGGGGGACTACGACTAGCGGGGGAGGTCCTGAGCAGTTCTTC.

In its sample, this clone was seen once. The gene calls are TRBV29-1 and TRBJ2-7, with 10 bases identical to TRBD1. CDR3 length: 14 amino acids. V lost 8 bases and J lost 0; bases outside the gene matches: 7. Per germline, CDR1 SQVTM and CDR2 ANQGSEA. The CDR3 reads CSTRTGGDSYEQYF. The CDR3 nucleotides are TGCAGCACTAGGACAGGGGGAGACTCCTACGAGCAGTACTTC.

The chain combines TRBV27 with TRBJ1-1; TRBD1 aligns across 10 bases. This CDR3 has 17 residues. Trimming removed 2 bases from V and 4 bases from J; junction bases left unmatched: 10. Germline CDR1 MNHEY, CDR2 SMNVEV (reference sequence). DNA of the CDR3: TGTGCCAGCAGTTTAATGGGCAGCGGACAGGGGGTCACTGAAGCTTTCTTT. Protein: CASSLMGSGQGVTEAFF.

The chain links TRBV5-4 to TRBJ2-3; D remains ambiguous. Between the trimmed V and J ends, which lost 2 bases and 0 bases, there was a span of 1 base. CDR1 and CDR2 (germline): SGHNT, YYREEE (reference sequence). The CDR3 extends over 12 amino acids. DNA of the CDR3: TGTGCCAGCAGCTTCAGCACAGATACGCAGTATTTT. This translates into CASSFSTDTQYF.